The next 24 T cell receptor beta chains were all read from a single sample in a study of Graves' ophthalmopathy and Graves' hyperthyroidism. The study amplified TCR beta CDR3 regions using RNA transcripts. HTBI-primed first-round RT-PCR preceded second-round multiplex PCR. TCRdb passed the multiplex PCR reads through MiXCR, listing each CDR3 protein once. Of 660,000 or so distinct CDR3 sequences in the sample, about 38% were seen once. The sequencing input was peripheral blood. These receptors all stem from an adult man with Graves' ophthalmopathy.

CDR3 coding DNA: TGTGCCAGCAGCACGAGCCTTAAGGGGGGCCACCAAGAGACCCAGTACTTC. It encodes CASSTSLKGGHQETQYF. This chain uses TRBV7-9 with TRBJ2-5, with D perhaps given as TRBD1 or TRBD2 (6 bases each). CDR3 length: 17 residues. Trimming left V 5 bases short and J 0 bases short, with 19 bases between. CDR1 and CDR2 (germline): SEHNR, FQNEAQ (reference sequence). The full variable domain, in which reference TRBV7-9 and TRBJ2-5 provide the parts outside the CDR3, is DTGVSQNPRHKITKRGQNVTFRCDPISEHNRLYWYRQTLGQGPEFLTYFQNEAQLEKSRLLSDRFSAERPKGSFSTLEIQRTEQGDSAMYLCASSTSLKGGHQETQYFGPGTRLLVL.

The chain uses TRBV19 and TRBJ1-2; perhaps TRBD1 as D (6 bases). V was shortened by 2 bases and J by 3 bases, with 19 bases between the two germline ends. Germline lookup yields CDR1 LNHDA and CDR2 SQIVND (reference sequence). The CDR3 has 17 residues. The CDR3 bases are TGTGCCAGTAGTATACTCACAGCCCCAGGGGCCGACTATGGCTACACCTTC. This gives the protein CASSILTAPGADYGYTF. Full variable domain (missing parts from reference TRBV19 and TRBJ1-2): DGGITQSPKYLFRKEGQNVTLSCEQNLNHDAMYWYRQDPGQGLRLIYYSQIVNDFQKGDIAEGYSVSREKKESFPLTVTSAQKNPTAFYLCASSILTAPGADYGYTFGSGTRLTVV.

This sequence joins TRBV29-1 and TRBJ1-1; possible D gene TRBD1, 6 bases. The CDR3 extends over 12 amino acids. The germline V gene has CDR1 SQVTM and CDR2 ANQGSEA. Here the CDR3 DNA reads TGCAGTTTGGAGGGACACAACACTGAAGCTTTCTTT. Translated, it gives CSLEGHNTEAFF.

The CDR3 region is CASSTQGGQETQYF. The CDR3 region has the DNA TGTGCCAGCAGTACCCAGGGCGGCCAAGAGACCCAGTACTTC. This chain joins TRBV9 and TRBJ2-5, with D perhaps matching TRBD1 (5 bases). Trimming removed 5 bases at V and 1 base at J, with 12 bases between. This CDR3 contains 14 residues. CDR1 SGDLS and CDR2 YYNGEE come from the germline V gene.

The V call is TRBV30, the J call TRBJ2-2, with a weak D call TRBD1 (5 bases). CDR3 length: 13 amino acids. The germline V gene has CDR1 GTSNPN and CDR2 SVGIG (reference sequence). Trimming left V 0 bases short and J 3 bases short, with 5 bases between. CDR3 sequence: CAWSVGDTGELFF. The DNA of the CDR3 is TGTGCCTGGAGTGTAGGGGACACCGGGGAGCTGTTTTTT.

The chain joins TRBV7-9 to TRBJ2-6; 7 bases line up with TRBD2. This CDR3 has 15 amino acids. The V gene's germline CDR1 is SEHNR and CDR2 FQNEAQ (reference sequence). V gave up 9 bases and J gave up 3 bases; unmatched junction bases: 8. CDR3 sequence: CASISRGFGANVLTF. For the CDR3, the DNA is TGTGCCAGTATCTCGCGGGGGTTTGGGGCCAACGTCCTGACTTTC.

In its sample, this clonotype was seen many times. This chain uses TRBV4-1 with TRBJ1-4, with unresolved D. Germline V gives CDR1 MGHRA, CDR2 YSYEKL. V was shortened by 0 bases and J by 11 bases, with 7 bases between the two germline ends. The CDR3 loop spans 12 amino acids. The CDR3 loop is CASSQDLGKLFF. The DNA for the CDR3 is TGCGCCAGCAGCCAAGATCTGGGGAAACTGTTTTTT.

CDR3 bases: TGTGCCAGCAGTCCCACACCCCCCGGGACAGCTTACACAGATACGCAGTATTTT. Translation: CASSPTPPGTAYTDTQYF. The chain couples TRBV2 to TRBJ2-3; 7 bases match TRBD1. Germline V gene sequence: CDR1 SNHLY, CDR2 FYNNEI. CDR3 size: 18 residues. The V gene end was trimmed by 5 bases and the J gene end by 2 bases; junction bases not matched to a gene: 16.

This clonotype was detected only a few times. The gene calls are TRBV5-1 and TRBJ2-1; 7 bases align to TRBD1. CDR1 and CDR2 (germline): SGHRS, YFSETQ. The length of the CDR3 is 15 residues. V was clipped by 3 bases and J by 6 bases; unmatched bases: 9. The DNA of the CDR3 is TGCGCCAGCAGCTCGGGCGACAGGGATAGCAATGAGCAGTTCTTC. It encodes CASSSGDRDSNEQFF.

This rearrangement joins TRBV15 to TRBJ1-2; unclear D gene. V lost 3 bases, J lost 8 bases, and 19 bases lay in between. CDR1 is LNHNV and CDR2 is YYDKDF in the germline V gene (reference sequence). CDR3 size: 15 residues. CDR3 amino acids: CATSSPPSGLGGYTF. The DNA for the CDR3 is TGTGCCACCAGCAGCCCACCTTCGGGATTAGGGGGCTACACCTTC.

This clonotype was found many times. The gene calls are TRBV20-1 and TRBJ1-1, with unresolved D. The CDR3 is 14 residues long. Trimming pared 2 bases from V and 1 base from J, leaving 11 bases between. From germline, CDR1 is DFQATT and CDR2 SNEGSKA (reference sequence). The CDR3 sequence: CSARPHHANTEAFF. The CDR3 nucleotides are TGCAGTGCTAGACCGCATCACGCGAACACTGAAGCTTTCTTT.

This clonotype appeared a few times. The rearrangement links TRBV10-3 to TRBJ2-7; TRBD1 matches at 9 bases. The germline gives CDR1 ENHRY, CDR2 SYGVKD. The trim removed 10 bases at V and 3 bases at J, leaving 10 bases unmatched. This CDR3 is built from 14 residues. CDR3 sequence (DNA): TGTGCCAGCACCACGAGACAGGGGGTCTACGAGCAGTACTTC. It translates to CASTTRQGVYEQYF.

Note on this clonotype: One base away lies a much larger clone, so this may be a sequencing read error. The chain carries TRBV9 and TRBJ1-2; maybe TRBD1 (6 bases). Germline V gives CDR1 SGDLS, CDR2 YYNGEE. The V end was cut by 3 bases, the J end by 6 bases, with 18 bases between. The CDR3 has 15 residues. CDR3 residues: CASSGEAGAPHGYTF. The CDR3 DNA sequence: TGTGCCAGCAGCGGAGAGGCAGGGGCCCCCCATGGCTACACCTTC.

The chain recombines TRBV19 with TRBJ2-7, with 9 nucleotides matching TRBD1. The CDR3 spans 19 residues. V gave up 3 bases and J gave up 2 bases; unmatched junction bases: 17. Per the germline V gene, CDR1 is LNHDA and CDR2 is SQIVND (reference sequence). The CDR3 here is CASSITGQGAGAFTYEQYF. Written as DNA, the CDR3 is TGTGCCAGTAGTATTACGGGACAGGGTGCCGGAGCGTTCACCTACGAGCAGTACTTC.

The chain has TRBV30 and TRBJ1-6; 7 bases line up with TRBD1. The CDR3 is 12 amino acids. Trimming took 8 bases from V and 6 from J; bases not matched to a gene: 4. CDR1 and CDR2 (germline): GTSNPN, SVGIG (reference sequence). The CDR3 nucleotides read TGTGCCCAGGACAGGAGTAATTCACCCCTCCACTTT. The encoded protein is CAQDRSNSPLHF.

Worth noting for this clonotype: A read error may be the cause here, since a much bigger clone is one base away. The chain recombines TRBV7-9 with TRBJ1-2, with D maybe TRBD1 (5 bases). Germline loops: CDR1 SEHNR, CDR2 FQNEAQ (reference sequence). CDR3 length: 11 residues. The CDR3 reads CASSPGRGYTF. In DNA form, the CDR3 reads TGCGCCAGCAGCCCAGGGAGGGGCTACACCTTC.

The V call is TRBV20-1, the J call TRBJ2-5, with 10 bases identical to TRBD2. V lost 5 bases and J lost 5; bases outside the gene matches: 5. The V gene's germline CDR1 is DFQATT and CDR2 SNEGSKA (reference sequence). The CDR3 is 13 amino acids. CDR3 region: CSAPAGGRETQYF. In nucleotides, the CDR3 is TGCAGTGCTCCAGCGGGGGGGCGGGAGACCCAGTACTTC.

This chain uses TRBV2 with TRBJ2-7; no reliable D call. V shed 8 bases and J shed 2 bases, with 10 bases lying between them. CDR3 size: 12 residues. CDR1 SNHLY and CDR2 FYNNEI come from the germline V gene. CDR3 in amino acids: CASPWKAYEQYF. For the CDR3, the DNA is TGTGCCAGCCCTTGGAAGGCCTACGAGCAGTACTTC. The full variable domain, completed using reference TRBV2 and TRBJ2-7, is EPEVTQTPSHQVTQMGQEVILRCVPISNHLYFYWYRQILGQKVEFLVSFYNNEISEKSEIFDDQFSVERPDGSNFTLKIRSTKLEDSAMYFCASPWKAYEQYFGPGTRLTVT.

This clonotype has a count of ten or more. The V gene is TRBV9, the J gene TRBJ2-6; D remains ambiguous. Germline assignment: CDR1 SGDLS and CDR2 YYNGEE. The germline V and J ends were trimmed by 0 bases and 0 bases, with 10 bases remaining between them. The CDR3 has 17 residues. The DNA for the CDR3 is TGTGCCAGCAGCGTAGCCAGATCCGGCTCTGGGGCCAACGTCCTGACTTTC. Amino acid sequence: CASSVARSGSGANVLTF. The full variable domain, rest sourced from reference TRBV9 and TRBJ2-6, is DSGVTQTPKHLITATGQRVTLRCSPRSGDLSVYWYQQSLDQGLQFLIQYYNGEERAKGNILERFSAQQFPDLHSELNLSSLELGDSALYFCASSVARSGSGANVLTFGAGSRLTVL.

This clonotype was recorded many times. The chain couples TRBV29-1 to TRBJ1-1; no reliable D call. Germline CDR1 reads SQVTM; CDR2 reads ANQGSEA. CDR3 size: 16 residues. Trimming stripped 4 bases from V and 0 bases from J, with 18 bases between. DNA of the CDR3: TGCAGCGTTGCCAGCACGGCTACCGCTATGAACACTGAAGCTTTCTTT. Amino acids: CSVASTATAMNTEAFF.

This chain joins TRBV7-8 and TRBJ1-3, with 8 bases lining up with TRBD1. Looked up from germline, CDR1 is SGHVS and CDR2 is FQNEAQ. The CDR3 has 16 residues. The J segment lost 0 bases and the V segment lost 4 bases, leaving 5 bases of the junction unmatched. The CDR3 region is CASSSGQADSGNTIYF. CDR3 DNA sequence: TGTGCCAGCAGCTCGGGACAGGCCGACTCTGGAAACACCATATATTTT.

This clonotype was recorded at least ten times. The V gene is TRBV2, the J gene TRBJ1-3; D call uncertain. This CDR3 has 15 residues. Germline lookup yields CDR1 SNHLY and CDR2 FYNNEI. The V gene lost 2 bases and the J gene lost 0 bases, with 8 bases spanning the gap. In DNA, the CDR3 is TGTGCCAGCAGTGAACTACTACTCTCTGGAAACACCATATATTTT. The encoded protein is CASSELLLSGNTIYF.

This clonotype was counted once. This chain joins TRBV15 and TRBJ1-4; D is uncertain. Between the trimmed V and J ends, which lost 3 bases and 0 bases, there was a span of 8 bases. This CDR3 comprises 15 residues. Germline values: CDR1 LNHNV, CDR2 YYDKDF (reference sequence). The CDR3 DNA is TGTGCCACCAGCAGCGCCGGGACAACTAATGAAAAACTGTTTTTT. Its translation: CATSSAGTTNEKLFF.

The table lists this clonotype with many counts. This chain connects TRBV12-3 or TRBV12-4 to TRBJ1-1; maybe TRBD1 (5 bases). CDR3 length: 13 residues. The germline V and J ends were trimmed by 5 bases and 10 bases, with 17 bases remaining between them. The CDR3 is CASSLHPGIGAFF. CDR3 sequence (DNA): TGTGCCAGCAGTCTCCACCCAGGGATTGGAGCTTTCTTT.